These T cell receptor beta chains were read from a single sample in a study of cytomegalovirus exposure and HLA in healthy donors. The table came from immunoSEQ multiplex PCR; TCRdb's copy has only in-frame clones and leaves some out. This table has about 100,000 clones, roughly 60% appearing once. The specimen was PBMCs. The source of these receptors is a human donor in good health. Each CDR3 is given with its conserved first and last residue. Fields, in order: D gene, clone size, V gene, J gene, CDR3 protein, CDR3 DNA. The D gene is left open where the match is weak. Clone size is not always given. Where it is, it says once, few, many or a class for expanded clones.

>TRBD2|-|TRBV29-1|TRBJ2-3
CSVAGTSGLTDTQYF
TGCAGCGTTGCCGGGACTAGCGGCCTCACAGATACGCAGTATTTT
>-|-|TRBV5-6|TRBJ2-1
CASSLSSDRINEQFF
TGTGCCAGCAGCTTGTCGAGCGACAGGATAAATGAGCAGTTCTTC
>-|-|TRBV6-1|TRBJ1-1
CASSEVVTLTEAFF
TGTGCCAGCAGTGAAGTGGTGACACTCACTGAAGCTTTCTTT
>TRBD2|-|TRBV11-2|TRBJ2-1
CASSLDLAGWVEQFF
TGTGCCAGCAGCTTAGACCTAGCGGGATGGGTTGAGCAGTTCTTC
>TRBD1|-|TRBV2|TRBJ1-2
CASSKTPGQGYIGYGYTF
TGTGCCAGCAGTAAAACTCCGGGACAGGGGTATATTGGTTATGGCTACACCTTC
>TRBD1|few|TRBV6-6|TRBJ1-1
CASSYPGQGNTEAFF
TGTGCCAGCAGTTACCCGGGACAGGGGAACACTGAAGCTTTCTTT
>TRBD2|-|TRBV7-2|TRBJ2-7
CASSLAQLADSYEQYF
TGTGCCAGCAGCTTAGCGCAGCTAGCGGACTCCTACGAGCAGTACTTC
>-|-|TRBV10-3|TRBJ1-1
CAISTQGRNTEAFF
TGTGCCATCAGCACACAGGGTAGGAACACTGAAGCTTTCTTT
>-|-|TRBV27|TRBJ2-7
CASSSRTSYEQYF
TGTGCCAGCAGTTCGCGGACATCCTACGAGCAGTACTTC
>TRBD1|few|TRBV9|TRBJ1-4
CASSERQGSNEKLFF
TGTGCCAGCAGCGAACGACAGGGGAGTAATGAAAAACTGTTTTTT
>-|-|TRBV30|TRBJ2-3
CAWSVIDSDTQYF
TGTGCCTGGAGTGTGATTGACTCAGATACGCAGTATTTT
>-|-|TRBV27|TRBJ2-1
CASSSTSNNEQFF
TGTGCCAGCAGTTCAACTTCGAACAATGAGCAGTTCTTC
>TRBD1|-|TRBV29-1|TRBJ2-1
CSVEGDSREQFF
TGCAGCGTTGAGGGGGACAGTCGGGAGCAGTTCTTC
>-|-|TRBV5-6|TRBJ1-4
CASSYYQGTGKLFF
TGTGCCAGCAGCTATTACCAGGGTACCGGAAAACTGTTTTTT
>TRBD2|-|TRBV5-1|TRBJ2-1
CASSPVTSSNEQFF
TGCGCCAGCAGCCCTGTGACTAGCAGCAATGAGCAGTTCTTC
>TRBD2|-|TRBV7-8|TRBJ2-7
CASSSLAGEYEQYF
TGTGCCAGCAGCTCTCTAGCGGGAGAATACGAGCAGTACTTC
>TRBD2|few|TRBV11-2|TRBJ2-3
CASSLGFGSGYTDTQYF
TGTGCCAGCAGCTTAGGATTCGGTAGCGGGTACACAGATACGCAGTATTTT
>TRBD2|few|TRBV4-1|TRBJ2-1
CASSTPKGLAGPSSYNEQFF
TGCGCCAGCAGCACTCCTAAGGGACTAGCGGGCCCGAGCTCCTACAATGAGCAGTTCTTC
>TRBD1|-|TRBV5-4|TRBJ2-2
CASSRTGTGELFF
TGTGCCAGCAGCCGGACAGGTACCGGGGAGCTGTTTTTT
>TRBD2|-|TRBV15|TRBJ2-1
CATSAGGPNEQFF
TGTGCCACCAGCGCGGGAGGGCCAAATGAGCAGTTCTTC
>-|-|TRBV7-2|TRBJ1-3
CASILGLNLGNTIYF
TGTGCCAGCATCCTCGGGTTAAACCTTGGAAACACCATATATTTT
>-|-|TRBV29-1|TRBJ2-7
CSASQCTYEQYF
TGCAGCGCCTCACAGTGTACCTACGAGCAGTACTTC
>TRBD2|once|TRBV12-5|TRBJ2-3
CASGSGTSGTDTQYF
TGTGCTAGTGGTAGTGGGACTAGCGGCACAGATACGCAGTATTTT
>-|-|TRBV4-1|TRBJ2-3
CASSQDQGWDTQYF
TGCGCCAGCAGCCAAGATCAGGGATGGGATACGCAGTATTTT
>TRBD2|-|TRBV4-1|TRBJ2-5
CASSQVLAGGQETQYF
TGCGCCAGCAGCCAAGTACTAGCGGGAGGACAAGAGACCCAGTACTTC
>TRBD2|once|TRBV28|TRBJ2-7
CASSKAGERYEQYF
TGTGCCAGCAGCAAGGCGGGGGAAAGGTACGAGCAGTACTTC
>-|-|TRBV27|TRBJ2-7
CASSFFPGSDEQYF
TGTGCCAGCAGCTTTTTTCCGGGATCCGACGAGCAGTACTTC
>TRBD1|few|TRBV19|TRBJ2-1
CASSKTGGNRNEQFF
TGTGCCAGTAGTAAGACAGGGGGAAATCGGAATGAGCAGTTCTTC
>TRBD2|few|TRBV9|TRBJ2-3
CASSVKWSSGSPGSTDTQYF
TGTGCCAGCAGCGTAAAGTGGTCTAGCGGGAGTCCGGGGAGCACAGATACGCAGTATTTT
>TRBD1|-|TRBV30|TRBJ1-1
CAWSVQGGPMNTEAFF
TGTGCCTGGAGTGTACAGGGGGGCCCTATGAACACTGAAGCTTTCTTT
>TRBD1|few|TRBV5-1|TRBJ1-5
CASSLTGEGQPQHF
TGCGCCAGCAGCCTAACAGGGGAAGGGCAGCCCCAGCATTTT
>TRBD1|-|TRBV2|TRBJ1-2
CASSPGQGVYYGYTF
TGTGCCAGCAGTCCTGGACAGGGGGTGTACTATGGCTACACCTTC
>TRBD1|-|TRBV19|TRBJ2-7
CASTIIPRDRGNEQYF
TGTGCCAGTACCATAATCCCGCGGGACAGGGGGAACGAGCAGTACTTC
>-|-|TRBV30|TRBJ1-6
CAWSDEGTESPLHF
TGTGCCTGGAGTGATGAGGGGACTGAGTCACCCCTCCACTTT
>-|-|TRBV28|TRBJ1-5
CASVGQFNQPQHF
TGTGCCAGCGTTGGACAGTTTAATCAGCCCCAGCATTTT
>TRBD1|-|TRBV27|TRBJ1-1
CASSSGQAYTEAFF
TGTGCCAGCAGTTCGGGACAGGCTTACACTGAAGCTTTCTTT
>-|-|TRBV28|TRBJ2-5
CASSFGAGVYQETQYF
TGTGCCAGCAGTTTTGGGGCAGGAGTTTACCAAGAGACCCAGTACTTC
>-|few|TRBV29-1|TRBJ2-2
CSVLTGELFF
TGCAGCGTTCTGACCGGGGAGCTGTTTTTT
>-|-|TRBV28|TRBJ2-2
CASHFGVRNTGELFF
TGTGCCAGCCACTTCGGGGTGAGAAACACCGGGGAGCTGTTTTTT
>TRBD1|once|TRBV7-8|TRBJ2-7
CASSSWDSSSYEQYF
TGTGCCAGCAGCTCCTGGGACAGCAGCTCCTACGAGCAGTACTTC
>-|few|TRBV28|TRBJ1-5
CASSSPPQGYQPQHF
TGTGCCAGCAGTTCGCCGCCGCAGGGATATCAGCCCCAGCATTTT
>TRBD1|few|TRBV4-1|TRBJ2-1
CASSLTGTGMEREQFF
TGCGCCAGCAGCCTCACCGGGACAGGGATGGAGAGGGAGCAGTTCTTC
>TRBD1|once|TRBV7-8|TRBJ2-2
CASSPRTGGRTGELFF
TGTGCCAGCAGCCCGCGGACAGGGGGTCGAACCGGGGAGCTGTTTTTT
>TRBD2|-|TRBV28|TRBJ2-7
CATLHGLAGSYEQYF
TGTGCCACCCTACATGGACTAGCGGGATCATACGAGCAGTACTTC
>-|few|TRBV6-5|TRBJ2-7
CASRDGPTGREYF
TGTGCCAGCAGGGACGGCCCTACAGGGCGGGAGTACTTC
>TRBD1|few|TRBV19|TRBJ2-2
CASKKGAGGTGELFF
TGTGCCAGTAAAAAAGGGGCAGGGGGCACCGGGGAGCTGTTTTTT
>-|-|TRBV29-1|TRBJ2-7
CSVEGSTGVGYEQYF
TGCAGCGTTGAAGGTAGCACAGGCGTAGGGTACGAGCAGTACTTC